This TCR beta chain was documented in a study of CD8 T cells in ankylosing spondylitis. This CDR3 has 14 amino acids. The germline CDR1 and CDR2 sequences are MDHEN and SYDVKM. Trimming cost V 7 bases and J 0 bases, with 13 bases left between them. TCRdb analysed the 5' RACE reads with MiXCR anew, one entry per CDR3 protein. Of 350,000 to 450,000 distinct CDR3 sequences in the sample, 20% to 25% were seen once. The sequenced sample was blood, either unsorted or a sorted T cell fraction (not recorded which). This TCR was sampled from a male donor with ankylosing spondylitis or in good health (not recorded which). This rearrangement joins TRBV28 to TRBJ2-7; D remains ambiguous. The CDR3: CASTESPFSYEQYF. For the CDR3, the DNA is TGTGCCAGCACCGAGTCGCCTTTCTCCTACGAGCAGTACTTC. The complete variable domain, with remaining parts taken from reference TRBV28 and TRBJ2-7, reads DVKVTQSSRYLVKRTGEKVFLECVQDMDHENMFWYRQDPGLGLRLIYFSYDVKMKEKGDIPEGYSVSREKKERFSLILESASTNQTSMYLCASTESPFSYEQYFGPGTRLTVT.